This is a list of T cell receptor beta chains from one sample in a study of blood T cell repertoires in COVID-19. The protocol was immunoSEQ multiplex PCR, while the TCRdb copy is restricted to in-frame clones and leaves out a portion. The sample contains around 81,000 clones, roughly 87% of which appear only once. The sample comprised peripheral blood. The receptors here all came from a man between 65 and 85 years old with acute or convalescent COVID-19. Each CDR3 is given with its conserved first and last residue. D genes are given only for firm matches.

J gene | D gene | V gene | CDR3 protein | CDR3 DNA
TRBJ2-3 | TRBD2 | TRBV9 | CASSRSPLASQDTQYF | TGTGCCAGCAGCCGTTCACCACTAGCGAGTCAAGATACGCAGTATTTT
TRBJ1-3 | NA | TRBV18 | CASSPVMTEVSGNTIYF | TGTGCCAGCTCACCTGTGATGACGGAGGTCTCTGGAAACACCATATATTTT
TRBJ2-7 | NA | TRBV7-2 | CASSLDFYEQYF | TGTGCCAGCAGCTTGGACTTCTACGAGCAGTACTTC
TRBJ1-2 | TRBD1 | TRBV11-1 | CASERDRGDYGYTF | TGTGCCAGCGAGCGGGACAGGGGAGACTATGGCTACACCTTC
TRBJ2-7 | NA | TRBV5-5 | CASSLKRSSYEQYF | TGTGCCAGCAGCTTGAAACGCAGCTCCTACGAGCAGTACTTC
TRBJ2-3 | TRBD2 | TRBV24-1 | CATSEPGLAGRVFTDTQYF | TGTGCCACCAGTGAACCAGGACTAGCGGGGAGGGTGTTCACAGATACGCAGTATTTT
TRBJ2-4 | TRBD2 | TRBV6-2/TRBV6-3 | CASSYSISRGDLAKNIQYF | TGTGCCAGCAGTTACTCGATTAGTCGGGGGGACCTAGCCAAAAACATTCAGTACTTC
TRBJ1-2 | TRBD1 | TRBV28 | CASSLTGALFYGYTF | TGTGCCAGCTCATTGACAGGGGCGCTTTTCTATGGCTACACCTTC
TRBJ1-2 | TRBD1 | TRBV3-1/TRBV3-2 | CASSQGAGGGYGYTF | TGTGCCAGCAGCCAAGGCGCAGGGGGCGGCTATGGCTACACCTTC
TRBJ2-1 | TRBD2 | TRBV29-1 | CSVEKVLGLAGEQFF | TGCAGCGTTGAAAAGGTTTTGGGACTAGCGGGAGAGCAGTTCTTC
TRBJ1-1 | NA | TRBV7-2 | CASSLGRGNTEAFF | TGTGCCAGCAGCTTAGGTCGGGGGAACACTGAAGCTTTCTTT
TRBJ2-7 | NA | TRBV6-2/TRBV6-3 | CASSYSRIGSSEQYF | TGTGCCAGCAGTTACTCTCGTATAGGGAGTAGCGAGCAGTACTTC
TRBJ2-3 | TRBD2 | TRBV29-1 | CSAGDYSTDTQYF | TGCAGCGCCGGGGACTATAGCACAGATACGCAGTATTTT
TRBJ2-1 | TRBD2 | TRBV13 | CASNRRELAPNEQFF | TGTGCCAGCAACAGGAGGGAACTAGCGCCCAATGAGCAGTTCTTC
TRBJ1-2 | TRBD1 | TRBV3-1/TRBV3-2 | CASSQGQGANTF | TGTGCCAGCAGCCAAGGACAGGGGGCAAACACCTTC